This entry features one T cell receptor beta chain sequence. This sample was included in a study of Ad26.COV2.S vaccination and SARS-CoV-2 variants. Overall study: Donor was one of the participants in the Ad26.COV2.S arm of the COV1001 trial. Ad26.COV2.S given intramuscularly, once or twice 56 days apart.

The table came from immunoSEQ multiplex PCR; TCRdb's copy has only in-frame clones and leaves some out. The sample consists of 400,000 to 450,000 clones, around 93% of them appearing once. Treatment given: some 19 received Ad26.COV2.S at low or high dose, single or two shots; 5 received placebo; per-sample allocation not given. The investigators took samples on day 63 after the first vaccine or placebo injection. Expressing Wuhan-strain SARS-CoV-2 spike, an Ad26 vector served as the vaccine. The CDR3 extends over 18 amino acids. Trimming pared 1 base from V and 0 bases from J, leaving 13 bases between. Per germline, CDR1 SGHTA and CDR2 FQGNSA.

The receptor was derived from a person between 18 and 65 years old who received the Ad26.COV2.S COVID-19 vaccine or a placebo. This sample comprised peripheral blood, obtained in a trial of Ad26.COV2.S vaccine versus placebo. The chain recombines TRBV7-2 with TRBJ1-6; no firm D call. CDR3 residues: CASSLVPQRSSYNSPLHF. The CDR3 nucleotides are TGTGCCAGCAGCTTAGTCCCACAAAGGAGCTCCTATAATTCACCCCTCCACTTT.